This TCR beta chain stems from a study of blood T cell repertoires in COVID-19. Study-wide background: Acute-phase and convalescent COVID-19 samples originated in the United States, Italy and Spain.

Profiled with immunoSEQ multiplex PCR; TCRdb holds only in-frame clones, not every one. The sample has about 190,000 clones; around nine tenths are singletons. The CDR3 totals 17 residues. J was trimmed by 1 base and V by 4 bases; bases with no gene match: 10. Germline assignment: CDR1 LGHNA and CDR2 YNFKEQ. The receptor's source is a man aged 60-69 years with active or convalescent COVID-19. Sample: peripheral blood. This chain connects TRBV4-2 to TRBJ1-3, with 7 bases that match TRBD1. Here the CDR3 DNA reads TGTGCCAGCAGCCGGGGCAGTAGGGGGCCTTCTGGAAACACCATATATTTT. The encoded protein is CASSRGSRGPSGNTIYF.